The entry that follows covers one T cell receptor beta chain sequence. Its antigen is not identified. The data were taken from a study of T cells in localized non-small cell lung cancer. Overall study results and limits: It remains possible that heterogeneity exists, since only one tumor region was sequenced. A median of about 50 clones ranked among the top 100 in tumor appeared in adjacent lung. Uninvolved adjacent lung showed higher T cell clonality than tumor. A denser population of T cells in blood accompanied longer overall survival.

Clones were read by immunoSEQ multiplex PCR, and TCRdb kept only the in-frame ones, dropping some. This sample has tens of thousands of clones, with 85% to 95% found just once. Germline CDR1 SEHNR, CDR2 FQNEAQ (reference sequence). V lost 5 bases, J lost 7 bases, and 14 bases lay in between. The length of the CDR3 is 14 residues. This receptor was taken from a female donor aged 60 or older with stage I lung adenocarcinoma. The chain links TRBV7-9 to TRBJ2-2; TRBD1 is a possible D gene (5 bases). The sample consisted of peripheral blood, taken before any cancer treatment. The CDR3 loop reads CASSRGRAIGELFF. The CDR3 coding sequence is TGTGCCAGCAGCCGCGGCAGGGCGATCGGGGAGCTGTTTTTT.